This entry lists 17 T cell receptor beta chains sequenced from one sample in a study of blood T cells in healthy people across ages. With a J-beta primer mix and a sample-barcoded 5' primer, a second PCR ran 7 to 11 cycles. TCRdb reprocessed the 5' RACE reads via MiXCR and lists one record per CDR3 protein. The sample consists of 700,000 to 900,000 distinct CDR3 sequences, roughly 25% of them appearing once. These data are also associated with another study on T cells of mothers and their children.

The sequenced sample consisted of blood. The receptors come from a boy aged 5-17 years in good health.

The J gene is TRBJ2-3, the V gene TRBV20-1; 14 positions agree with TRBD2. With 0 bases clipped from V and 10 bases from J, the junction kept 9 bases outside the gene matches. The length of the CDR3 is 16 residues. Germline CDR1 and CDR2: DFQATT and SNEGSKA (reference sequence). CDR3 DNA: TGCAGTGCTAGAGATTTGGGACTAGCGGGAGTGTGGGCGCAGTATTTT. It specifies CSARDLGLAGVWAQYF.

This chain connects TRBV20-1 to TRBJ2-3; no reliable D call. The germline CDR1 and CDR2 sequences are DFQATT and SNEGSKA (reference sequence). The CDR3 loop spans 14 amino acids. The ends were cut back, 6 bases at V and 4 bases at J, with 17 bases in the middle. CDR3 loop: CSATGPPSADTQYF. CDR3 coding DNA: TGCAGTGCGACCGGTCCCCCCTCCGCAGATACGCAGTATTTT.

This clonotype was seen a few times. The genes are TRBV30 and TRBJ2-3; D remains unclear. CDR3 length: 12 residues. Trimming shortened V by 6 bases and J by 3 bases, and 10 bases separated the two germline ends. CDR1 is GTSNPN, CDR2 SVGIG, per germline (reference sequence). The CDR3: CACALGTDTQYF. CDR3 coding DNA: TGTGCCTGCGCCCTGGGTACAGATACGCAGTATTTT. The full variable domain, completed using reference TRBV30 and TRBJ2-3, is SQTIHQWPATLVQPVGSPLSLECTVEGTSNPNLYWYRQAAGRGLQLLFYSVGIGQISSEVPQNLSASRPQDRQFILSSKKLLLSDSGFYLCACALGTDTQYFGPGTRLTVL.

The rearrangement links TRBV12-3 or TRBV12-4 to TRBJ2-5, with D perhaps TRBD2 (5 bases). This CDR3 region has 13 residues. Trimming took off 2 bases at V and 7 bases at J, with 11 bases between the two ends. The CDR3 DNA reads as TGTGCCAGCAGTTTAACTAGATGGGGGACCCAGTACTTC. Translated, it gives CASSLTRWGTQYF.

This clonotype has more than one count but fewer than ten. The chain joins TRBV3-1 to TRBJ2-5; D uncertain. Germline CDR1 is LGHDT and CDR2 is YNNKEL (reference sequence). The CDR3 contains 14 residues. Trimming stripped 0 bases from V and 6 bases from J, with 11 bases between. For the CDR3, the DNA is TGTGCCAGCAGCCAAGATGAGCTGCAACAGACCCAGTACTTC. As protein: CASSQDELQQTQYF.

In this sample, this clonotype turned up once. V gene TRBV4-1 combines with J gene TRBJ2-7, with 7 bases that match TRBD1. J lost 0 bases, V lost 1 base, and 6 bases had no gene match. This CDR3 is built from 16 residues. CDR1 and CDR2 from the germline V gene are MGHRA and YSYEKL. The CDR3 loop reads CASSQAGGVLSYEQYF. In DNA form, the CDR3 reads TGCGCCAGCAGCCAAGCAGGGGGTGTCCTCTCCTACGAGCAGTACTTC.

This clonotype was seen more than once but under ten times. This sequence joins TRBV30 and TRBJ2-1, with D unclear. The DNA end favors TRBJ2-7, so the J call may be wrong. The CDR3 contains 12 residues. Germline loops: CDR1 GTSNPN, CDR2 SVGIG (reference sequence). As DNA, the CDR3 is TGTGCCTGGAGTCTTACCTCGGAGGAGCAGTACTTC. Residues: CAWSLTSEEQYF.

J is TRBJ2-5 and V is TRBV28; 7 positions agree with TRBD1. The J call may be faulty, since TRBJ2-7 better matches the DNA end. CDR3 size: 15 residues. CDR1 MDHEN and CDR2 SYDVKM come from the germline V gene. The CDR3 nucleotides are TGTGCCAGCAGTCAAAGCCGGGACAGCCCCTACGAGCAGTACTTC. Amino acids: CASSQSRDSPYEQYF.

This clonotype was detected a few times. A read error is likely, as this CDR3 ends without the conserved phenylalanine or tryptophan. The CDR3 spells CASRLPTAGGPETQYL. The DNA for the CDR3 is TGTGCCAGCAGGTTACCCACAGCGGGGGGGCCAGAGACCCAGTACCTC. V gene TRBV11-2 combines with J gene TRBJ2-5, with TRBD2 matching over 10 bases. This CDR3 region has 16 residues. The V gene's germline CDR1 is SGHAT and CDR2 FQNNGV. V lost 6 bases to trimming and J lost 4 bases; unmatched junction nucleotides: 11.

This clonotype was counted only a few times. This chain connects TRBV12-3 or TRBV12-4 to TRBJ1-5, with D uncertain. Trimming left V 6 bases short and J 4 bases short, with 13 bases between. CDR3 length: 14 residues. CDR3 residues: CASSLSRGNQPQHF. The CDR3 bases are TGTGCCAGCAGCTTAAGTCGCGGTAATCAGCCCCAGCATTTT.

This clonotype has just a few counts. This chain links TRBV7-2 with TRBJ1-2, with 8 bases fitting TRBD1. V was clipped by 5 bases and J by 4 bases; unmatched bases: 9. The CDR3 is made up of 15 amino acids. Germline V lookup: CDR1 SGHTA, CDR2 FQGNSA. The CDR3 is CASSIGQGEGYGYTF. CDR3 sequence (DNA): TGTGCCAGCAGCATCGGACAGGGAGAAGGCTATGGCTACACCTTC.

The rearrangement links TRBV6-4 to TRBJ2-7; 8 bases agree with TRBD1. The CDR3 totals 17 residues. V was clipped by 2 bases and J by 5 bases; unmatched bases: 14. From germline, CDR1 is MRHNA and CDR2 SNTAGT. The DNA of the CDR3 is TGTGCCAGCAGTGACCCGCAGGGGGCGCAGAGGCTCCACGAGCAGTACTTC. It yields the protein CASSDPQGAQRLHEQYF.

CDR3 bases: TGTGCCAGCAGTTTAAATGCAGGCGGTAATCAGCCCCAGCATTTT. Protein sequence: CASSLNAGGNQPQHF. The V call is TRBV12-3 or TRBV12-4, the J call TRBJ1-5; D ambiguous. Trimming left V 2 bases short and J 4 bases short, with 12 bases between. The CDR3 is 15 residues long.

The CDR3 bases are TGTGCCAGCAGTTACGTCGGGGACCTAGGCGAGCAGTACTTC. Translating it yields CASSYVGDLGEQYF. The genes are TRBV6-2 or TRBV6-3 and TRBJ2-7; the D gene could be TRBD1 or TRBD2 (5 bases each). This CDR3 has 14 amino acids. Trimming shortened V by 2 bases and J by 6 bases, and 14 bases separated the two germline ends. Germline-derived CDR1 and CDR2 are MNHEY and SVGEGT.

The V call is TRBV7-6, the J call TRBJ1-4; no firm D call. Trimming shortened V by 4 bases and J by 0 bases, and 9 bases separated the two germline ends. Germline V gives CDR1 SGHVS, CDR2 FNYEAQ. The CDR3 runs to 15 residues. CDR3 loop: CASSSGRPTNEKLFF. The DNA for the CDR3 is TGTGCCAGCAGCTCTGGACGCCCAACTAATGAAAAACTGTTTTTT.

V is TRBV5-1 and J is TRBJ1-2; a possible D gene is TRBD1 (5 bases). CDR3 length equals 13 residues. V was trimmed by 3 bases and J by 6 bases, leaving 12 bases between them. Germline V CDR1 and CDR2: SGHRS, YFSETQ. This CDR3 reads CASSWEGDDGYTF. The DNA of the CDR3 is TGCGCCAGCAGCTGGGAAGGGGATGATGGCTACACCTTC. Full variable domain (rest looked up from reference TRBV5-1 and TRBJ1-2): KAGVTQTPRYLIKTRGQQVTLSCSPISGHRSVSWYQQTPGQGLQFLFEYFSETQRNKGNFPGRFSGRQFSNSRSEMNVSTLELGDSALYLCASSWEGDDGYTFGSGTRLTVV.

This clonotype was counted between two and nine times. The chain combines TRBV7-9 with TRBJ1-4; no definite D call. Trimming pared 7 bases from V and 3 bases from J, leaving 6 bases between. The length of the CDR3 is 12 residues. The germline gives CDR1 SEHNR, CDR2 FQNEAQ (reference sequence). The CDR3 spells CASTNANEKLFF. The CDR3 DNA reads TGTGCCAGCACCAATGCTAATGAAAAACTGTTTTTT. Drawing the rest from reference TRBV7-9 and TRBJ1-4, the complete variable domain is DTGVSQNPRHKITKRGQNVTFRCDPISEHNRLYWYRQTLGQGPEFLTYFQNEAQLEKSRLLSDRFSAERPKGSFSTLEIQRTEQGDSAMYLCASTNANEKLFFGSGTQLSVL.